These 26 T cell receptor beta chains were all obtained from the same sample, sequenced in a study of tumor and adjacent non-tumor tissue in lung cancer. The library came from three nested PCR rounds adapted from ARM-PCR protocols. MiXCR, run by TCRdb on the multiplex PCR reads, gives a single entry per CDR3 protein. The data hold about 82,000 distinct CDR3 sequences, with about three quarters observed a single time. No cell sorting was done before RNA was extracted from the tissue. Sequencing was carried out using lung tumor tissue. These receptors were taken from a woman aged 45-65 years with non-small cell lung cancer.

The CDR3 nucleotides are TGTGCCAGCAGTTACAATATGGGCCGTGAGCAGTTCTTC. It encodes CASSYNMGREQFF. The genes are TRBV6-5 and TRBJ2-1; D unresolved. This CDR3 contains 13 residues. Trimming left V 2 bases short and J 9 bases short, with 11 bases between. Germline V lookup: CDR1 MNHEY, CDR2 SVGAGI.

On this clonotype: A read error may produce the germline difference seen at one junction end. The DNA for the CDR3 is TGTGCCAGCAGCCCGGGGGCCAGAAGCGGGGATCTGTTTTTT. As protein: CASSPGARSGDLFF. This chain uses TRBV6-1 with TRBJ2-2; a weak D match, TRBD2 (7 bases). Germline V CDR1 and CDR2: MNHNS, SASEGT. The CDR3 spans 14 residues.

The rearrangement uses TRBV11-2 and TRBJ2-1; 7 bases map to TRBD2. The CDR3 has 20 residues. Losses at the gene ends were 9 bases for V and 2 bases for J; bases not matched to a gene: 25. CDR1 and CDR2 from the germline V gene are SGHAT and FQNNGV. CDR3 DNA: TGTGCCAGTAGTTTGTTCCGGTCTCTAGCGGAATTAAGAACCTACAATGAGCAGTTCTTC. Translating gives CASSLFRSLAELRTYNEQFF. The full variable domain, completed using reference TRBV11-2 and TRBJ2-1, is EAGVAQSPRYKIIEKRQSVAFWCNPISGHATLYWYQQILGQGPKLLIQFQNNGVVDDSQLPKDRFSAERLKGVDSTLKIQPAKLEDSAVYLCASSLFRSLAELRTYNEQFFGPGTRLTVL.

V is TRBV5-4 and J is TRBJ1-6; D ambiguous. The CDR3 sequence is 16 residues long. Deletions cut 3 bases from V and 7 bases from J, with 17 bases between. CDR1 and CDR2 (germline): SGHNT, YYREEE (reference sequence). CDR3 in DNA: TGTGCCAGCAGCTCCTTAGGAGCTCGAAAGAATTCACCCCTCCACTTT. Its protein product is CASSSLGARKNSPLHF.

There are many counts of this clonotype. This chain links TRBV7-9 with TRBJ2-1, with 10 bases identical to TRBD2. V trimming: 5 bases; J trimming: 4 bases; junction bases outside the gene matches: 11. This CDR3 contains 17 residues. Germline CDR1 reads SEHNR; CDR2 reads FQNEAQ (reference sequence). Here the CDR3 reads CASSPRRTSGLYNEQFF. The CDR3 nucleotides are TGTGCCAGCAGCCCAAGGCGGACTAGCGGCCTTTACAATGAGCAGTTCTTC.

This clonotype has a handful of counts. The V call is TRBV12-3 or TRBV12-4, the J call TRBJ1-5; maybe TRBD1 (5 bases). The CDR3 runs 15 residues. CDR3 DNA sequence: TGTGTCAGTAGTTTGGATGGGGGGATTAATCAGCCCCAGCATTTT. Residues: CVSSLDGGINQPQHF.

Regarding this clonotype: It is likely a read error, because the conserved phenylalanine at the end of the CDR3 is missing. The chain carries TRBV24-1 and TRBJ2-7; the match to TRBD2 covers 8 bases. This CDR3 has 20 amino acids. The junction had 25 bases not matched to a gene; V was cut back by 7 bases and J by 3 bases. The germline V gene has CDR1 KGHDR and CDR2 SFDVKD. The CDR3 is CATRNLPKGGGLAGIYEQYS. CDR3 in DNA: TGTGCCACCAGAAATCTCCCGAAAGGCGGCGGACTAGCAGGGATCTACGAGCAGTACTCC.

Concerning this clonotype: The junction shows a germline mismatch at one end, possibly a read error. This chain connects TRBV30 to TRBJ2-1; a weak D match, TRBD2 (6 bases). CDR3 length: 15 amino acids. Germline V gene lookup returns CDR1 GTSNPN and CDR2 SVGIG (reference sequence). CDR3 coding DNA: TGTGCTTGGTCCCAGGCGGGGAGCTCCTACAATGAGAAGTTCTTC. Encoded protein: CAWSQAGSSYNEKFF.

Notes on this clonotype: A much larger clone lies a single base off, so this may be a read error. The chain couples TRBV7-2 to TRBJ2-1; TRBD2 matches at 11 bases. The junction had 5 bases not matched to a gene; V was cut back by 3 bases and J by 7 bases. This CDR3 comprises 15 residues. Germline V gene lookup returns CDR1 SGHTA and CDR2 FQGNSA. The CDR3 sequence: CASSFSSGRINEQFF. CDR3 DNA sequence: TGTGCCAGCAGCTTTTCTAGCGGGAGGATTAATGAGCAGTTCTTC.

This clonotype occurred a few times. The CDR3 ends on some other residue instead of the conserved phenylalanine or tryptophan, so this is likely a read error. The V and J genes are TRBV6-6 and TRBJ1-2; 7 nucleotides agree with TRBD1. The CDR3 sequence is 13 residues long. Germline-derived CDR1 and CDR2 are MNHNY and SVGAGI (reference sequence). CDR3: CVGSPGQNYGYTI. The CDR3 region has the DNA TGTGTCGGATCCCCGGGACAGAACTATGGCTACACCATC.

As to this clonotype: This CDR3 fails to terminate in the conserved phenylalanine or tryptophan, so it likely reflects a read error. The chain links TRBV6-5 to TRBJ2-7; the D is unclear. Germline assignment: CDR1 MNHEY and CDR2 SVGAGI. CDR3 size: 14 residues. CDR3 in DNA: TGTGCCAGCAGATGGGTGAGGAGCTCCTACGAACAGTACTTG. Amino acid sequence: CASRWVRSSYEQYL.

About this clonotype itself: The germline gene is not matched at one end of the junction; a read error may be the cause. The chain combines TRBV4-1 with TRBJ2-7, with TRBD1 matching over 8 bases. The CDR3 is made up of 14 amino acids. Germline V gives CDR1 MGHRA, CDR2 YSYEKL. The CDR3 sequence is CASNPTGAVYERYF. DNA of the CDR3: TGCGCCAGCAACCCGACAGGGGCTGTCTACGAGCGGTACTTC.

About this clonotype: A much larger clone lies one base from this, so it may be a read error. V usage is TRBV4-1 and J usage is TRBJ1-4; 9 bases match TRBD1. The germline gives CDR1 MGHRA, CDR2 YSYEKL. This CDR3 is built from 14 residues. V lost 6 bases, J lost 5 bases, and 4 bases stayed unmatched. CDR3 protein: CASRHGQGNEKLFF. The CDR3 nucleotides read TGCGCCAGCAGGCATGGACAGGGGAATGAAAAACTGTTTTTT.

In regard to this clonotype: Relative to the germline gene, one junction end is altered; a read error may explain this. The chain combines TRBV10-2 with TRBJ2-5; D ambiguous. There are 13 residues in the CDR3. Germline V gives CDR1 WSHSY, CDR2 SAAADI. The CDR3 DNA follows: TGCACCAGCAGTCCCCGGGCCCAAGATACCCAGTACTTC. This sequence encodes CTSSPRAQDTQYF.

In regard to this clonotype: At one end the junction does not follow the germline gene, possibly because of a read error. The CDR3 DNA reads TGTGCCTGCAGTTACTCCACTCGGGACTCCCCCCTAACCACAGATACGCAGTATTTT. Encoded protein: CACSYSTRDSPLTTDTQYF. The rearrangement uses TRBV6-5 and TRBJ2-3; D perhaps matches TRBD2 (6 bases). CDR3 length: 19 residues. The germline V gene has CDR1 MNHEY and CDR2 SVGAGI.

The chain carries TRBV24-1 and TRBJ2-2; D may be TRBD1 (6 bases). The CDR3 extends over 16 amino acids. V was trimmed by 5 bases and J by 3 bases, leaving 15 bases between them. CDR1 KGHDR and CDR2 SFDVKD come from the germline V gene. CDR3 sequence: CATSGRRDTDTGELFF. CDR3 bases: TGTGCCACCAGTGGCCGCCGGGACACGGACACCGGGGAGCTGTTTTTT.

This clonotype was observed once. This sequence joins TRBV25-1 and TRBJ2-1; possibly TRBD1 for D (6 bases). The germline CDR1 and CDR2 sequences are MGHDK and SYGVNS. The CDR3 spans 16 residues. V gave up 1 base and J gave up 3 bases, with 13 bases separating them. This CDR3 is CASSESLGGLYNEQFF. CDR3 DNA sequence: TGTGCCAGCAGTGAATCGCTTGGGGGCCTCTACAATGAGCAGTTCTTC.

Remarks on this clonotype: A read error may account for a junction end that differs from germline. The rearrangement joins TRBV11-3 to TRBJ2-7, with 9 nucleotides matching TRBD1. The CDR3 loop spans 15 amino acids. Germline lookup yields CDR1 SGHNT and CDR2 YENEEA. This CDR3 reads CASNLVTGGYYEQYF. The CDR3 DNA follows: TGTGCCAGCAACTTAGTGACAGGGGGATACTACGAGCAGTACTTC.

In regard to this clonotype: The junction and the germline gene differ at one end; a read error may be behind it. The rearrangement uses TRBV11-1 and TRBJ2-5, with 9 bases aligning to TRBD1. The CDR3 spans 14 residues. Germline V gene sequence: CDR1 SGHAT, CDR2 FQDESV (reference sequence). The CDR3 spells CANIPGQGVETQYF. CDR3 DNA sequence: TGTGCCAACATCCCGGGACAGGGCGTAGAGACTCAGTACTTC.

The V and J genes are TRBV6-5 and TRBJ2-5, with 7 bases identical to TRBD1. The DNA end lines up better with TRBJ2-1; the J call may be wrong. Per germline, CDR1 MNHEY and CDR2 SVGAGI. The CDR3 length is 14 residues. The CDR3 DNA reads TGTGCCACCAACCCGACAGGGTTTCAAGAGACCCAGTTCTTC. Protein: CATNPTGFQETQFF.

A remark on this clonotype: Sequence at one end of the junction differs from germline and may be a read error. The rearrangement joins TRBV20-1 to TRBJ1-1; no firm D call. The germline V gene has CDR1 DFQATT and CDR2 SNEGSKA (reference sequence). This CDR3 spans 14 amino acids. The DNA for the CDR3 is TGCGGTGCCCCCATTGGTAGGGTCAACACTGAAGCTTTCTTT. Its translation: CGAPIGRVNTEAFF.

Notes on this clonotype: Because the CDR3 is missing its conserved closing phenylalanine or tryptophan, this is likely a read error. The chain recombines TRBV4-2 with TRBJ2-2; D remains unclear. Per the germline V gene, CDR1 is LGHNA and CDR2 is YNFKEQ. This CDR3 comprises 14 residues. Here the CDR3 reads CASALKKNTGELFY. The CDR3 DNA sequence: TGTGCCAGCGCCCTTAAGAAGAACACAGGGGAGCTGTTTTAT.

Details on this clonotype: A much larger clone is a single base away; this may be a read error. This CDR3 is CVSSYSGTANEKLFF. Written as DNA, the CDR3 is TGTGTCAGCAGTTACTCCGGGACCGCTAATGAAAAACTGTTTTTT. The chain has TRBV6-5 and TRBJ1-4; tentative D call: TRBD1 (5 bases). The CDR3 contains 15 residues. Germline loops: CDR1 MNHEY, CDR2 SVGAGI.

As concerns this clonotype: One end of the junction varies from germline; a read error may be responsible. This sequence joins TRBV11-2 and TRBJ1-5; D call uncertain. Germline V gene lookup returns CDR1 SGHAT and CDR2 FQNNGV. The CDR3 has 15 residues. CDR3 sequence: CTSSFDVLSNQLRHF. DNA of the CDR3: TGTACCAGCAGTTTTGATGTATTGAGCAATCAGCTCCGGCATTTT. Drawing the rest from reference TRBV11-2 and TRBJ1-5, the complete variable domain is EAGVAQSPRYKIIEKRQSVAFWCNPISGHATLYWYQQILGQGPKLLIQFQNNGVVDDSQLPKDRFSAERLKGVDSTLKIQPAKLEDSAVYLCTSSFDVLSNQLRHFGDGTRLSIL.

Turning to this clonotype: This may arise from a read error, as a much more abundant clone is one base away. The chain employs TRBV20-1 and TRBJ2-7; 8 bases are a match to TRBD2. The V gene's germline CDR1 is DFQATT and CDR2 SNEGSKA (reference sequence). The CDR3 runs 13 residues. CDR3 nucleotides: TGCAATGCTAGCGGGCAGGGAGCCTACGAGCAGTACTTC. Translating gives CNASGQGAYEQYF.

Turning to this clonotype: A much larger clone is a single base away; this may be a read error. J is TRBJ2-3 and V is TRBV7-2, with D tentatively TRBD2 (6 bases). The V and J ends lost 6 bases and 6 bases respectively, with 22 bases between them. CDR1 is SGHTA and CDR2 is FQGNSA in the germline V gene. CDR3 length: 16 amino acids. CDR3 region: CASRFPLARTLDTQYF. In DNA, the CDR3 is TGTGCCAGCAGGTTCCCTCTAGCGAGGACTTTGGATACGCAGTATTTT.